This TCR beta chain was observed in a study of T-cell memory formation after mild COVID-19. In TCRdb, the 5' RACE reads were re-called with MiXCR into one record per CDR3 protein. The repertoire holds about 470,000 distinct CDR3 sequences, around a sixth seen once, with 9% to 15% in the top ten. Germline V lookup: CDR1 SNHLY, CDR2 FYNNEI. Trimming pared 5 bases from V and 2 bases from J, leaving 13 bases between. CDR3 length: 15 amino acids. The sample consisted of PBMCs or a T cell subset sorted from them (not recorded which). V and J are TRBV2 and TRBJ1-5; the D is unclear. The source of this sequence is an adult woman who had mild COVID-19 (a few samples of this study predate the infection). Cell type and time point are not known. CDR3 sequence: CASSNDRDGNQPQHF. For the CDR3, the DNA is TGTGCCAGCAGTAACGATAGGGATGGCAATCAGCCCCAGCATTTT.